This T cell receptor beta chain is drawn from a study of early T cells in non-severe SARS-CoV-2 infection. Study as a whole: Bulk RNA from unsorted whole blood was sequenced; chains were unpaired. Study findings and constraints: Database matching using VDJdb favored anti-spike CD8 responses, with private and CD4 specificities left missing.

The library protocol tagged individual cDNA molecules with unique molecular identifiers. TCRdb processed the 5' RACE reads anew with MiXCR; each CDR3 protein has one entry. This table holds 35,000 to 45,000 distinct CDR3 sequences, approximately 5.9% found once. V shed 4 bases and J 7 bases; nucleotides not matched to a gene: 10. Germline V gene lookup returns CDR1 MNHEY and CDR2 SVGEGT. This CDR3 contains 15 residues. For this clonotype: Antigen specificity is unknown.

The chain employs TRBV6-2 or TRBV6-3 and TRBJ2-3; the match to TRBD2 covers 8 bases. The source of this sequence is an adult who was a healthcare worker with PCR-confirmed SARS-CoV-2 infection or an uninfected control (not recorded which). The input for sequencing was whole blood, taken at baseline. The CDR3, as DNA: TGTGCCAGCAGTTTTAGGACTAGCTCTTTCAATACGCAGTATTTT. Protein: CASSFRTSSFNTQYF.